This entry describes one T cell receptor (beta chain). This entry comes from a study of radiation and T cells in renal cell carcinoma. CDR1 is MNHNS, CDR2 SASEGT, per germline. The CDR3 length is 14 residues. V shed 4 bases and J 3 bases; nucleotides not matched to a gene: 2. Clones were read by immunoSEQ multiplex PCR, and TCRdb kept only the in-frame ones, dropping some. The sample has 150,000 to 200,000 clones; about nine tenths are singletons. The time point: blood 4 weeks post-SBRT, at nephrectomy. As for treatment: 15 Gy SBRT to primary tumor, nephrectomy 4 weeks later. V gene TRBV6-1 combines with J gene TRBJ2-3, with 9 bases fitting TRBD2. The specimen comprised blood, sampled from a patient whose treatment included radiotherapy and nephrectomy. This TCR came from a woman aged 50 to 60 with renal cell carcinoma. In nucleotides, the CDR3 is TGTGCCAGCAGTGTAGGACTAGCGACAGATACGCAGTATTTT. Its protein product is CASSVGLATDTQYF.